This is a list of T cell receptor beta chains from one sample in a study of vaccination and CD4 T cells after COVID-19. TCRdb re-called the PCR reads through MiXCR, storing one row per CDR3 protein. Among approximately 3,600 distinct CDR3 sequences listed, around 21% were seen once. For these receptors, no antigen is known. Sequenced material: CD4+ T cells from blood, cultured in vitro. Source of these receptors: a human donor in good health. Both conserved end residues are part of each CDR3. The D gene is left open where the match is weak. Clone sizes are given selectively: once, few, many, or a class where the clone is expanded.

>-|TRBJ2-3|-|TRBV24-1|16
TGTGCCACCAGCCTTCCTTTGGGCGGGAGCACAGATACGCAGTATTTT
CATSLPLGGSTDTQYF
>-|TRBJ2-1|TRBD2|TRBV11-2|15
TGTGCCAGCAGTCGAGACAGCCTAGCGGGAGTCGAGCAGTTCTTC
CASSRDSLAGVEQFF
>few|TRBJ2-3|-|TRBV6-1|12
TGTGCCAGCAGCAGAGGGTGGGATACGCAGTATTTT
CASSRGWDTQYF
>-|TRBJ1-2|-|TRBV5-5|13
TGTGCCAGCAGCTTGGGCAGGGTCTATGGCTACACCTTC
CASSLGRVYGYTF
>-|TRBJ1-2|-|TRBV5-4|15
TGTGCCAGCAGCTTGGAGCCCGCAGTCAACTATGGCTACACCTTC
CASSLEPAVNYGYTF
>-|TRBJ2-3|-|TRBV18|13
TGTGCCAGCTCACTGGGTAGCACAGATACGCAGTATTTT
CASSLGSTDTQYF
>-|TRBJ2-2|-|TRBV24-1|14
TGTGCCACCAGTGACCCACCCCCGCTATCGGAGCTGTTTTTT
CATSDPPPLSELFF
>few|TRBJ1-2|-|TRBV20-1|12
TGCAGTGCTAGCGCCGGGGCTGGAGGCTACACCTTC
CSASAGAGGYTF
>-|TRBJ2-3|-|TRBV20-1|16
TGCAGTGCGAGGGGGATCTCTGGTATTATGTCAGATACGCAGTATTTT
CSARGISGIMSDTQYF
>-|TRBJ2-5|TRBD1|TRBV5-4|14
TGTGCCAGCAGCCTAGACAGGGGACTAGAGACCCAGTACTTC
CASSLDRGLETQYF
>few|TRBJ1-1|-|TRBV2|14
TGTGCCAGCAGAAGGGAGTCAGACCACACTGAAGCTTTCTTT
CASRRESDHTEAFF
>-|TRBJ2-7|TRBD2|TRBV10-1|16
TGCGCCAGCAGTGAGTATGGACTAGCGGGCTCCTACGAGCAGTACTTC
CASSEYGLAGSYEQYF
>-|TRBJ1-1|TRBD1|TRBV18|14
TGTGCCAGCTCACCAGACAGGGGGCGCACTGAAGCTTTCTTT
CASSPDRGRTEAFF
>few|TRBJ2-7|TRBD2|TRBV27|17
TGTGCCAGCAGCCCCTCCCTGGTTGTCGCGGGAGAAAACGAGCAGTACTTC
CASSPSLVVAGENEQYF
>once|TRBJ2-1|-|TRBV27|16
TGTGCCAGCAGTCGCCGGGGAAGGAGCTCCTACAATGAGCAGTTCTTC
CASSRRGRSSYNEQFF
>-|TRBJ2-1|TRBD2|TRBV7-2|14
TGTGCCACTACAACTAGCGGGGGGTCCAGTGAGCAGTTCTTC
CATTTSGGSSEQFF
>-|TRBJ1-1|-|TRBV6-1|14
TGTGCCAGCAGTCCTAGCATTGCGAACACTGAAGCTTTCTTT
CASSPSIANTEAFF
>-|TRBJ2-2|TRBD1|TRBV12-3/TRBV12-4|15
TGTGCCAGCAGTTACGGACAGGGTTCGTCCGGGGAGCTGTTTTTT
CASSYGQGSSGELFF
>-|TRBJ2-3|TRBD2|TRBV5-4|17
TGTGCCAGCAGCTGGGGCGTAAGCGGGGGAAGCACAGATACGCAGTATTTT
CASSWGVSGGSTDTQYF
>few|TRBJ2-7|-|TRBV20-1|12
TGCAGTGCTAGTCCTAGTTTGCACGAGCAGTACTTC
CSASPSLHEQYF
>few|TRBJ1-1|-|TRBV6-2/TRBV6-3|15
TGTGCCAGCAGCAAAACGGGACTCTTGATACTTGCAGCTTTCTTT
CASSKTGLLILAAFF
>-|TRBJ2-7|TRBD1|TRBV29-1|13
TGCAGCGTGTGGGACAGGGGATCCTACGAGCAGTACTTC
CSVWDRGSYEQYF
>-|TRBJ2-1|TRBD1|TRBV11-2|12
TGTGCCAGCTCTTACAGGGGCAATGAGCAGTTCTTC
CASSYRGNEQFF
>-|TRBJ2-7|-|TRBV4-3|15
TGCGCCAGCAGCCAAAATCAAGGTACTTCCTACGAGCAGTACTTC
CASSQNQGTSYEQYF
>-|TRBJ2-1|TRBD1|TRBV7-3|17
TGTGCCAGCAGCCCCGGGACAGGGCCATTTGGGGACAATGAGCAGTTCTTC
CASSPGTGPFGDNEQFF
>few|TRBJ1-2|-|TRBV5-6|14
TGTGCCAGCAGCTTGGACGGGGACGGTTATGGCTACACCTTC
CASSLDGDGYGYTF
>medium-sized|TRBJ2-5|TRBD1|TRBV20-1|15
TGCAGTGCTAGAGACCTCAAGACAGGGTTTGAGACCCAGTACTTC
CSARDLKTGFETQYF
>-|TRBJ2-5|-|TRBV10-2|12
TGCGCCAGCAGTGCGTTGCAAGAGACCCAGTACTTC
CASSALQETQYF
>few|TRBJ2-1|TRBD2|TRBV24-1|17
TGTGCCACCAGTGATGCGGGAGGCCGGCGTGACTACAATGAGCAGTTCTTC
CATSDAGGRRDYNEQFF
>-|TRBJ2-7|TRBD1|TRBV19|16
TGTGCCAGTAGTCTTCTCCCCGGGACAGGGACCTACGAGCAGTACTTC
CASSLLPGTGTYEQYF
>-|TRBJ2-2|TRBD2|TRBV5-6|17
TGTGCCAGCAGCTTGCGCCTAGCGGGGGGGAACACCGGGGAGCTGTTTTTT
CASSLRLAGGNTGELFF
>-|TRBJ2-1|TRBD2|TRBV11-3|14
TGTGCCAGCAGCTCTAGCGGTTCCTACAATGAGCAGTTCTTC
CASSSSGSYNEQFF
>medium-sized|TRBJ1-2|-|TRBV20-1|15
TGCAGTGCTAGGGATACCCGGCGGGGGGCAGGCGGCTACACCTTC
CSARDTRRGAGGYTF
>-|TRBJ1-5|-|TRBV9|14
TGTGCCAGCAGCGTCACAGGGTCAGGGCAGCCCCAGCATTTT
CASSVTGSGQPQHF
>few|TRBJ1-2|-|TRBV5-4|14
TGTGCCAGCAGCTTGGCCCCGGAGTTTTATGGCTACACCTTC
CASSLAPEFYGYTF
>once|TRBJ1-2|-|TRBV18|16
TGTGCCAGCTCACCGCAGGGGCCCTTAGCTAACTATGGCTACACCTTC
CASSPQGPLANYGYTF
>-|TRBJ1-5|TRBD1|TRBV6-2/TRBV6-3|17
TGTGCCAACAGTTATTGGGTTGAGACAGGGGGCAATCAGCCCCAGCATTTT
CANSYWVETGGNQPQHF
>-|TRBJ1-3|-|TRBV20-1|15
TGCAGTGCTAGAGCTCCAAAGGGCCCTGGAAACACCATATATTTT
CSARAPKGPGNTIYF
>medium-sized|TRBJ1-6|-|TRBV21-1|12
TGTGCCAGCAGCACCAATTGTTCACCCCTCCACTTT
CASSTNCSPLHF
>once|TRBJ2-1|TRBD2|TRBV4-1|18
TGCGCCAGCAGCCAGCAGCGCTCCGGGACTAGCGGAGACAATGAGCAGTTCTTC
CASSQQRSGTSGDNEQFF
>few|TRBJ1-2|-|TRBV6-5|13
TGTGCCAGCAGTTTATTGGGGGGGGGTGGCTACACCTTC
CASSLLGGGGYTF
>-|TRBJ1-1|-|TRBV20-1|12
TGCAGTGCTCTACACAGGGATCCTGAAGATTTCTTT
CSALHRDPEDFF